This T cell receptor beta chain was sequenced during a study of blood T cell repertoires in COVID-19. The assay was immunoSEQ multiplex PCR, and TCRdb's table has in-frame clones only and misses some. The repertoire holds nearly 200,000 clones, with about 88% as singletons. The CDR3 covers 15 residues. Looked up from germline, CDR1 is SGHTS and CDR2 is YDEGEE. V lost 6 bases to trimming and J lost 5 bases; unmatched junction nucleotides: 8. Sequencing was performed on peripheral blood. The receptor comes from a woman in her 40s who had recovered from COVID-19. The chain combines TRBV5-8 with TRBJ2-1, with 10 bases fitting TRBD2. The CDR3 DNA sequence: TGTGCCAGCACCCCGGGACTAGCGTCCGACAATGAGCAGTTCTTC. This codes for CASTPGLASDNEQFF.